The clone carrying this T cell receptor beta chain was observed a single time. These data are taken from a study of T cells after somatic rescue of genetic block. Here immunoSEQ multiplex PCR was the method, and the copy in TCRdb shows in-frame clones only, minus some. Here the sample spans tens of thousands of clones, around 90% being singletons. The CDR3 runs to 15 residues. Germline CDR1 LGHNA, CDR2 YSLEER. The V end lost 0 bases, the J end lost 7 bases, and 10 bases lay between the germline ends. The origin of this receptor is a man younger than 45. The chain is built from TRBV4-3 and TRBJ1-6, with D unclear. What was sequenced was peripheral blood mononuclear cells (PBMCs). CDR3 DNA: TGCGCCAGCAGCCAAGATTACGGATTGAATTCACCCCTCCACTTT. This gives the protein CASSQDYGLNSPLHF.